Listed below are T cell receptor beta chains from one sample, sequenced in a study of cytomegalovirus exposure and HLA in healthy donors. TCRdb's table, derived via immunoSEQ multiplex PCR, lists solely in-frame clones and lacks some. This table holds over 120,000 clones, 80% found once. Sequenced sample: PBMCs. The receptor set was obtained from a man in his fifties or sixties in good health and CMV-seronegative. Each CDR3 is given with its conserved first and last residue. The D gene is left open where the match is weak. Some rows mark clone size as missing; the rest say once, few, many or name a class of expanded clone.

TRBV2,.,TRBJ1-1,.,CASSEEGAARAEAFF,TGTGCCAGCAGTGAAGAAGGGGCTGCCAGGGCTGAAGCTTTCTTT
TRBV5-1,TRBD2,TRBJ2-1,.,CASRIGGESYNEQFF,TGCGCCAGCAGGATCGGGGGGGAATCCTACAATGAGCAGTTCTTC
TRBV27,TRBD1,TRBJ1-4,few,CASSRDRGSEKLFF,TGTGCCAGCAGCAGGGACAGGGGTAGTGAAAAACTGTTTTTT
TRBV5-1,TRBD2,TRBJ2-3,.,CASTTGGPQDTQYF,TGCGCCAGCACAACGGGAGGGCCCCAAGATACGCAGTATTTT
TRBV5-1,.,TRBJ1-1,once,CASSSPGIGTEAFF,TGCGCCAGCAGCTCCCCCGGGATTGGCACTGAAGCTTTCTTT
TRBV19,TRBD1,TRBJ1-5,few,CASSITGTGGVQPQHF,TGTGCCAGTAGTATCACCGGGACAGGGGGCGTTCAGCCCCAGCATTTT
TRBV5-1,.,TRBJ2-5,few,CASSSSHGVQETQYF,TGCGCCAGCTCGTCCTCCCACGGGGTCCAAGAGACCCAGTACTTC
TRBV5-1,.,TRBJ2-1,once,CASSFQTRVNEQFF,TGCGCCAGCAGCTTCCAGACTAGGGTCAATGAGCAGTTCTTC
TRBV6-6,.,TRBJ2-2,.,CASRRTSANTGELFF,TGTGCCAGCAGGAGGACAAGCGCGAACACCGGGGAGCTGTTTTTT
TRBV6-5,.,TRBJ1-4,few,CASTDGVANEKLFF,TGTGCCAGCACCGACGGGGTAGCTAATGAAAAACTGTTTTTT
TRBV30,.,TRBJ2-5,.,CAWSGRVRQTQYF,TGTGCCTGGAGTGGCCGGGTGCGGCAGACCCAGTACTTC
TRBV2,TRBD1,TRBJ2-6,.,CASKLQGAPGANVLTF,TGTGCCAGCAAGCTACAGGGGGCCCCTGGGGCCAACGTCCTGACTTTC
TRBV10-1,TRBD1,TRBJ2-1,.,CASSPRQGGNEQFF,TGCGCCAGCAGTCCTCGACAGGGCGGCAATGAGCAGTTCTTC
TRBV30,.,TRBJ1-5,.,CAWSVVENQPQHF,TGTGCCTGGAGTGTAGTGGAGAATCAGCCCCAGCATTTT